The sequence of this TCR beta chain was determined in a study of tumor-infiltrating lymphocytes in oesophageal squamous cell carcinoma. This clonotype ranks as large. Each CDR3 protein is one row after TCRdb ran MiXCR on the PCR reads. The sample has 9,500 to 13,000 distinct CDR3 sequences, roughly 60% seen once. Germline V gene lookup returns CDR1 SGHTA and CDR2 FQGNSA. This CDR3 region has 12 residues. V was shortened by 3 bases and J by 1 base, with 2 bases between the two germline ends. The gene calls are TRBV7-2 and TRBJ2-3; D not resolved. This TCR was recovered from a male donor with esophageal squamous cell carcinoma. The material sequenced was esophageal tumor tissue. The CDR3 reads CASSLGTDTQYF. DNA of the CDR3: TGTGCCAGCAGCTTGGGCACAGATACGCAGTATTTT.